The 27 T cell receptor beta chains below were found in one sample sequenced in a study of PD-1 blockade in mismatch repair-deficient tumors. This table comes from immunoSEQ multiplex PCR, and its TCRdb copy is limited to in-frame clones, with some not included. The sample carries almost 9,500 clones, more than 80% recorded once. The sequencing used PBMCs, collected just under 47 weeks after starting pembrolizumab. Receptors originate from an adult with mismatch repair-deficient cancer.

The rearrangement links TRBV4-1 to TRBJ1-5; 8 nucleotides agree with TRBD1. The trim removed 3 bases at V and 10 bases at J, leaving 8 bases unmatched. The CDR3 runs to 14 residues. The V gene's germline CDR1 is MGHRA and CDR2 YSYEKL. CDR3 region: CASSHTGGESPQHF. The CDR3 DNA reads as TGCGCCAGCAGCCATACAGGGGGGGAGAGCCCCCAGCATTTT.

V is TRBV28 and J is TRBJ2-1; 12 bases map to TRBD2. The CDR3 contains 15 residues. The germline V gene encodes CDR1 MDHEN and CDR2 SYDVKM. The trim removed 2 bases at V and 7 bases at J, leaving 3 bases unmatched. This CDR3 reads CASSLRLAGVNEQFF. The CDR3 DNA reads TGTGCCAGCAGTTTACGACTAGCGGGAGTGAATGAGCAGTTCTTC.

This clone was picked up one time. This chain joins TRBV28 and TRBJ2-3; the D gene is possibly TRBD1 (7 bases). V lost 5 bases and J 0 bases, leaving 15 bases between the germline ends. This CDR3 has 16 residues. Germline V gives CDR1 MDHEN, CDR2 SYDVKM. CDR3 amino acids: CASSALRGDSTDTQYF. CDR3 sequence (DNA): TGTGCCAGCAGTGCCCTCAGGGGGGATAGCACAGATACGCAGTATTTT.

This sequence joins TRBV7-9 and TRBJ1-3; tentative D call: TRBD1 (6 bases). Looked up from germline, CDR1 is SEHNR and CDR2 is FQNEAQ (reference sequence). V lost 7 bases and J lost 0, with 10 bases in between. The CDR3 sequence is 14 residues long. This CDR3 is CASTPGDSGNTIYF. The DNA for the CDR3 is TGTGCCAGCACCCCAGGGGACTCTGGAAACACCATATATTTT.

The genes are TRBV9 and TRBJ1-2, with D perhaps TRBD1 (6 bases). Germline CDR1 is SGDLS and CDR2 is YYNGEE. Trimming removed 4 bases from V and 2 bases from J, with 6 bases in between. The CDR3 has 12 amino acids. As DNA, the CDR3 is TGTGCCAGCAGCCAGGGGAACTATGGCTACACCTTC. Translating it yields CASSQGNYGYTF.

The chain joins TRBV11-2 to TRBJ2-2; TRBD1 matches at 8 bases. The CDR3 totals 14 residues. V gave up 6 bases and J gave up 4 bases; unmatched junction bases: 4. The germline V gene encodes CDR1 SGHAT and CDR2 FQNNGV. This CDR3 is CASRGQGATGELFF. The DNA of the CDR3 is TGTGCCAGCAGAGGACAGGGAGCCACCGGGGAGCTGTTTTTT.

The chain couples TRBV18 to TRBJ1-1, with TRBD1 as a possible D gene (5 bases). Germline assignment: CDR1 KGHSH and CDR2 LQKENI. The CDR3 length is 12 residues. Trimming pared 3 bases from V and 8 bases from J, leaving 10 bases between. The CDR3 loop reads CASSPSGGEAFF. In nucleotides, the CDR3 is TGTGCCAGCTCACCCTCCGGGGGAGAAGCTTTCTTT.

The CDR3 loop is CAISPQGCRQSRANVLTF. The CDR3 coding sequence is TGTGCCATCAGTCCGCAAGGCTGTAGACAAAGTCGGGCCAACGTCCTGACTTTC. This chain connects TRBV10-3 to TRBJ2-6; D is unresolved. The CDR3 covers 18 residues. Trimming took 5 bases from V and 5 from J, leaving 22 bases between them. Germline V gives CDR1 ENHRY, CDR2 SYGVKD.

The CDR3 DNA is TGTGCCAGCAGTTTCAGTAGGAGAGCTTTCTTT. Translating it yields CASSFSRRAFF. The chain carries TRBV28 and TRBJ1-1; unclear D gene. Germline CDR1 and CDR2: MDHEN and SYDVKM. V was trimmed by 3 bases and J by 10 bases, leaving 9 bases between them. This CDR3 has 11 residues.

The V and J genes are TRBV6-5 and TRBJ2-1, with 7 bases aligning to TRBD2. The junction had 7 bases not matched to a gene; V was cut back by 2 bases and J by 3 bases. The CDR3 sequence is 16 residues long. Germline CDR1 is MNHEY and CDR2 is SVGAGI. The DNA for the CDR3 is TGTGCCAGCAGTTACGGGGCGGGAGTGGACTACAATGAGCAGTTCTTC. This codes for CASSYGAGVDYNEQFF.

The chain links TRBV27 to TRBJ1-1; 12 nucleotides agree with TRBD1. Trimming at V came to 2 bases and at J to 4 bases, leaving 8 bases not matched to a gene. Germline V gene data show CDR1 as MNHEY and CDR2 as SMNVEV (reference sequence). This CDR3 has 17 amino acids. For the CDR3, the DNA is TGTGCCAGCAGTTTAGGGACAGGGGGCATTTATGGCACTGAAGCTTTCTTT. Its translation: CASSLGTGGIYGTEAFF.

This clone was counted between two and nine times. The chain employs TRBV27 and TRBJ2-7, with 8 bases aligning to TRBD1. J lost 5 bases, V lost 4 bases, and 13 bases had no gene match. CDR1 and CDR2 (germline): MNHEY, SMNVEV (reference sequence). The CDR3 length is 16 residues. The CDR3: CASSSPYRTGTDEQYF. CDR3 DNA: TGTGCCAGCAGTTCGCCGTACCGGACAGGGACGGACGAGCAGTACTTC.

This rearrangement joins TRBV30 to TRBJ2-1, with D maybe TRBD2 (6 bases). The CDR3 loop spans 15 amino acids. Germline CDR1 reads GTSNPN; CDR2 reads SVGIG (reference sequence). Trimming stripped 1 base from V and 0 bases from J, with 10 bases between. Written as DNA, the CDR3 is TGTGCCTGGAGTGCCGGGGGAGGCTCCTACAATGAGCAGTTCTTC. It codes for CAWSAGGGSYNEQFF.

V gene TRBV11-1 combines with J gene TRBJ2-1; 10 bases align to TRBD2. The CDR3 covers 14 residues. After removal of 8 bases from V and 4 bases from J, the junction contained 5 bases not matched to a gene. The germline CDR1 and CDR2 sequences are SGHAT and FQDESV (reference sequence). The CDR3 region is CASGISGGYNEQFF. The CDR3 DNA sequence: TGTGCCAGCGGTATTAGCGGGGGGTACAATGAGCAGTTCTTC.

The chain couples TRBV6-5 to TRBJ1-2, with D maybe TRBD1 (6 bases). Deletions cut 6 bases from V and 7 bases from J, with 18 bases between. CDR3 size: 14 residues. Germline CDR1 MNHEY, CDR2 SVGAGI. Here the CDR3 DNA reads TGTGCCAGCAGCCCCCTCCCCAGGGGTGTTGGCTACACCTTC. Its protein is CASSPLPRGVGYTF.

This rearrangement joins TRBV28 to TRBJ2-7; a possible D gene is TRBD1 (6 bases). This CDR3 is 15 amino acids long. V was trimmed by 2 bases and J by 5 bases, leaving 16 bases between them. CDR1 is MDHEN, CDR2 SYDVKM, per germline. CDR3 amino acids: CASSLTGLRLDEQYF. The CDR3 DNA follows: TGTGCCAGCAGTTTAACAGGGCTGAGACTTGACGAGCAGTACTTC. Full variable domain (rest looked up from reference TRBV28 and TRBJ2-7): DVKVTQSSRYLVKRTGEKVFLECVQDMDHENMFWYRQDPGLGLRLIYFSYDVKMKEKGDIPEGYSVSREKKERFSLILESASTNQTSMYLCASSLTGLRLDEQYFGPGTRLTVT.

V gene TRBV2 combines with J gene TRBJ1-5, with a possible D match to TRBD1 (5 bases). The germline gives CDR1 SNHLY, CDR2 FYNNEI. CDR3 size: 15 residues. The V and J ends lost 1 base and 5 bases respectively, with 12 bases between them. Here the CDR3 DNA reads TGTGCCAGCAGTGAAGATTGGGGGGGGTATCAGCCCCAGCATTTT. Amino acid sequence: CASSEDWGGYQPQHF.

The CDR3 DNA sequence: TGTGCCAGCTCACCAGAACAGGGAGGGAGCTCCTACGAGCAGTACTTC. This encodes CASSPEQGGSSYEQYF. The V gene is TRBV18, the J gene TRBJ2-7, with D perhaps TRBD2 (7 bases). The CDR3 totals 16 residues. V lost 2 bases and J 0 bases, leaving 14 bases between the germline ends. Germline V gene sequence: CDR1 KGHSH, CDR2 LQKENI.

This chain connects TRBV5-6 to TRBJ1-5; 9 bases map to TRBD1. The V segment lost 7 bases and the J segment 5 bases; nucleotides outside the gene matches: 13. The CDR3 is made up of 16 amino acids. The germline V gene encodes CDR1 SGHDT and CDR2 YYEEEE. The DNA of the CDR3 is TGTGCCAGCTTGCTAAGGGACAGGGAGAGTTATCAGCCCCAGCATTTT. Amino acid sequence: CASLLRDRESYQPQHF.

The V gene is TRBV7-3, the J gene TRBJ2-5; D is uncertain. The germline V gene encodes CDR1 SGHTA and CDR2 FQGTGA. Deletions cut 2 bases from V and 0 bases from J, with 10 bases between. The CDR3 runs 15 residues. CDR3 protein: CASSLSGGYQETQYF. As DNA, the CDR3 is TGTGCCAGCAGCTTATCCGGCGGATACCAAGAGACCCAGTACTTC.

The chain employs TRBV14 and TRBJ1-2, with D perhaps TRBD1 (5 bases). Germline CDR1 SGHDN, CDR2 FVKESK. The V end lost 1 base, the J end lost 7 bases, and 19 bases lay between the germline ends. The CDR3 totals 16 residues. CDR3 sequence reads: CASSQGGRGGIGGYTF. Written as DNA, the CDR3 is TGTGCCAGCAGCCAAGGCGGTAGGGGCGGGATTGGTGGCTACACCTTC.

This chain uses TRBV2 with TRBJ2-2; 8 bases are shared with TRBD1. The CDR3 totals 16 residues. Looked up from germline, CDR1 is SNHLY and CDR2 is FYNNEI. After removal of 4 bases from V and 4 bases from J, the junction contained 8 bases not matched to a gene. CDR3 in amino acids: CASSGAQGGRTGELFF. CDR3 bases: TGTGCCAGCAGTGGCGCACAGGGGGGTCGCACCGGGGAGCTGTTTTTT.

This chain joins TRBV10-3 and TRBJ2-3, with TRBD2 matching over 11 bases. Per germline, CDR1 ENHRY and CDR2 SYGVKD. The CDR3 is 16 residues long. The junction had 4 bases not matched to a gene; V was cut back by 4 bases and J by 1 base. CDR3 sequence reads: CAISAVAGGGTDTQYF. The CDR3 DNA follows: TGTGCCATCAGTGCCGTAGCGGGAGGGGGCACAGATACGCAGTATTTT.

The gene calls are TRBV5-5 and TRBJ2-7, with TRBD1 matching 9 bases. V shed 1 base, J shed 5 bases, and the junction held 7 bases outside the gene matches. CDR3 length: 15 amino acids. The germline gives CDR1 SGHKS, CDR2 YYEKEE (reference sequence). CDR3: CASSLQTGGIDEQYF. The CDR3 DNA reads TGTGCCAGCAGCTTGCAAACAGGGGGCATCGACGAGCAGTACTTC.

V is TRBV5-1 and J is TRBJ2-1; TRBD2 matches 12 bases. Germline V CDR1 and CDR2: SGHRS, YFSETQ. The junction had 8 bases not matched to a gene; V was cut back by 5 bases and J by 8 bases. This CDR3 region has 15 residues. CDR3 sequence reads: CASRTGTSGYHEQFF. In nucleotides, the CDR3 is TGCGCCAGCAGAACCGGGACTAGCGGGTACCATGAGCAGTTCTTC.

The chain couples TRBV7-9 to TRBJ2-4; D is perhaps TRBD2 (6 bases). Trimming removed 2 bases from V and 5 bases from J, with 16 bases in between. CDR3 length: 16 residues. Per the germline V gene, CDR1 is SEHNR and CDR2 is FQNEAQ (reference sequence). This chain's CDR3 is CASSLSSSGGQNIQYF. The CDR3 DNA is TGTGCCAGCAGCTTAAGTAGTAGCGGAGGACAAAACATTCAGTACTTC.

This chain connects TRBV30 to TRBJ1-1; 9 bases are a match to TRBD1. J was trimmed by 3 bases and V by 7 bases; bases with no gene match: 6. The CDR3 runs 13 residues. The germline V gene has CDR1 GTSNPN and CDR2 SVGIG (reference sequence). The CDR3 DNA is TGTGCCTATTTGGGACAGGGTCACACTGAAGCTTTCTTT. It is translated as CAYLGQGHTEAFF.